A selection of T cell receptor beta chains follows, all from one sample in a study of CD8 T cells in ankylosing spondylitis. TCRdb used MiXCR to reprocess the 5' RACE reads, holding one entry per CDR3 protein. Of hundreds of thousands of distinct CDR3 sequences listed, approximately 12% are singletons. What was sequenced was blood, either unsorted or a sorted T cell fraction (not recorded which). These receptors were taken from a male donor with ankylosing spondylitis. CDR3s leave out the opening cysteine and the closing phenylalanine or tryptophan. The order of the fields is J gene, V gene, CDR3 protein.

J: TRBJ2-1; V: TRBV5-1; CDR3: ASSSGPWNEQF
J: TRBJ1-1; V: TRBV20-1; CDR3: SASRGASAEAF
J: TRBJ1-4; V: TRBV5-1; CDR3: ASSLAGGGEKLF
J: TRBJ1-2; V: TRBV20-1; CDR3: SASSQRYFGYT
J: TRBJ2-7; V: TRBV7-9; CDR3: ASSLRDRYEQY
J: TRBJ1-3; V: TRBV29-1; CDR3: SVDRDRTYLSGNTIY
J: TRBJ2-5; V: TRBV11-2; CDR3: AGESASGKETQY
J: TRBJ2-7; V: TRBV12-3/TRBV12-4; CDR3: ASSPSSYEQY
J: TRBJ2-1; V: TRBV5-1; CDR3: ASSLADGVPSNEQF
J: TRBJ1-1; V: TRBV10-3; CDR3: AISRRTGEVNTEAF
J: TRBJ1-2; V: TRBV2; CDR3: ASRGGGLVDGYT
J: TRBJ1-1; V: TRBV3-1; CDR3: ASSQDPRETEAF
J: TRBJ1-5; V: TRBV4-1; CDR3: ASSPVGESNQPQH
J: TRBJ2-5; V: TRBV7-7; CDR3: ASSLALGRGEGETQY
J: TRBJ2-5; V: TRBV5-6; CDR3: ASSLGQAGGTQY
J: TRBJ2-1; V: TRBV18; CDR3: ASSPLSLGLAGGPSSYNEQF
J: TRBJ2-1; V: TRBV20-1; CDR3: SAGDPLSAYNEQF
J: TRBJ1-4; V: TRBV28; CDR3: ASSPDRGVEKLF
J: TRBJ2-1; V: TRBV5-1; CDR3: ASSRGPGQGYNEQF
J: TRBJ2-2; V: TRBV9; CDR3: ASSVEAGAWAGELF
J: TRBJ2-4; V: TRBV7-9; CDR3: ASSLFEAKNIQY
J: TRBJ2-5; V: TRBV24-1; CDR3: ATSDLWETQY
J: TRBJ2-3; V: TRBV25-1; CDR3: ASSFTGTTDTQY
J: TRBJ1-2; V: TRBV29-1; CDR3: SVETGDSYGYT
J: TRBJ1-1; V: TRBV24-1; CDR3: ATSDRREGGTEAF
J: TRBJ1-4; V: TRBV7-2; CDR3: ASSPRWATNEKLF
J: TRBJ1-4; V: TRBV6-1; CDR3: ASSATGGGEKLF
J: TRBJ1-1; V: TRBV2; CDR3: ASSEALSDSIMNTEAF
J: TRBJ2-3; V: TRBV24-1; CDR3: ATSDFGLAGYTDTQY
J: TRBJ2-3; V: TRBV7-2; CDR3: ASSLAIQRLAGNTDTQY
J: TRBJ2-1; V: TRBV12-3/TRBV12-4; CDR3: ASSPSTSGYNEQF
J: TRBJ2-7; V: TRBV7-9; CDR3: ASSSSGVYEQY
J: TRBJ2-7; V: TRBV7-9; CDR3: ASSLGQGGSSYEQY
J: TRBJ1-6; V: TRBV27; CDR3: ASSLDAGSNSPLH
J: TRBJ2-5; V: TRBV15; CDR3: ATSRDQQGTGGETQY
J: TRBJ2-2; V: TRBV5-1; CDR3: ASSLGTVNTGELF
J: TRBJ2-7; V: TRBV7-6; CDR3: ASSAQAFHGTRPLYEQY
J: TRBJ2-3; V: TRBV20-1; CDR3: SARAGGPYSTQY
J: TRBJ2-1; V: TRBV5-1; CDR3: ASSFGQMNEQF
J: TRBJ2-1; V: TRBV24-1; CDR3: ATSDLGGTSPYNEQF
J: TRBJ2-1; V: TRBV3-1; CDR3: ASSPVKGGQF
J: TRBJ2-1; V: TRBV12-3/TRBV12-4; CDR3: ASSLGRRGGEQF
J: TRBJ2-2; V: TRBV24-1; CDR3: ATSDPGLAGDSAGELF
J: TRBJ1-5; V: TRBV27; CDR3: ASSFVGEPQH
J: TRBJ1-1; V: TRBV20-1; CDR3: SAVDRRGFSEAF
J: TRBJ1-3; V: TRBV3-1; CDR3: ASSQDHHWGKAGSGNTIY
J: TRBJ2-1; V: TRBV28; CDR3: ASSLGGSSHNEQF
J: TRBJ2-7; V: TRBV20-1; CDR3: SARDPYRGLTYEQY
J: TRBJ2-3; V: TRBV2; CDR3: AGRLADTQY
J: TRBJ1-4; V: TRBV11-2; CDR3: ASSLVGQSNEKLF
J: TRBJ2-3; V: TRBV5-1; CDR3: ASSHGTANPDTQY
J: TRBJ2-1; V: TRBV2; CDR3: ASSESATGYNEQF
J: TRBJ2-1; V: TRBV7-2; CDR3: ASSSEGGNEQF
J: TRBJ2-1; V: TRBV3-1; CDR3: ASSQGTQSSYNEQF